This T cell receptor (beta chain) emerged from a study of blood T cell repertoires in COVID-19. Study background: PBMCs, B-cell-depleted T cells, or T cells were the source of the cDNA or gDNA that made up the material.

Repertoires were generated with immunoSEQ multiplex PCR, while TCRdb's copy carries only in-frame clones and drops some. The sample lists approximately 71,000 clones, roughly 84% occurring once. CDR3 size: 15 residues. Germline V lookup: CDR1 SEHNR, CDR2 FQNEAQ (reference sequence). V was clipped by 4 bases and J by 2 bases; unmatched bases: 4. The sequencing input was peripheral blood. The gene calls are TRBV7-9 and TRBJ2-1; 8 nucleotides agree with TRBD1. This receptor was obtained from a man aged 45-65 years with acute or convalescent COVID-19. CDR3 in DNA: TGTGCCAGCAGCTCTCCGGACAGGGCCTACAATGAGCAGTTCTTC. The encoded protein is CASSSPDRAYNEQFF.